The present T cell receptor (beta chain) was sequenced within a study of T cell responses to AZD1222 COVID-19 vaccine. CDR3 length: 17 residues. V dropped 3 bases and J dropped 2; count of bases not matched to a gene: 7. The V gene's germline CDR1 is LNHNV and CDR2 YYDKDF (reference sequence). This clone was observed once. Sequencing used immunoSEQ multiplex PCR; TCRdb keeps in-frame clones, though not all of them. The sample gives 84,000 or so clones, 80% to 90% of which show up once; 16% is in the top ten. Sequencing was performed on peripheral blood, taken on day 0 of AZD1222 vaccination. This sequence joins TRBV15 and TRBJ2-1; TRBD2 matches 10 bases. This receptor was taken from an adult in good health. The CDR3 DNA reads TGTGCCACCAGCAGGGGATTCGGACTAGCGGCCTACAATGAGCAGTTCTTC. Its protein is CATSRGFGLAAYNEQFF. Complete variable domain (other parts from reference TRBV15 and TRBJ2-1): DAMVIQNPRYQVTQFGKPVTLSCSQTLNHNVMYWYQQKSSQAPKLLFHYYDKDFNNEADTPDNFQSRRPNTSFCFLDIRSPGLGDTAMYLCATSRGFGLAAYNEQFFGPGTRLTVL.